The next 27 T cell receptor beta chains were all read from a single sample in a study of T cell responses to AZD1222 COVID-19 vaccine. Method: immunoSEQ multiplex PCR; TCRdb's copy keeps in-frame clones and lacks some. The repertoire holds approximately 90,000 clones, with 90% to 95% as singletons. The specimen comprised peripheral blood, sampled on day 0 of AZD1222 vaccination. The receptors shown here come from an adult in good health.

The V and J genes are TRBV30 and TRBJ2-1; 8 positions agree with TRBD2. The CDR3 covers 19 residues. J gave up 0 bases and V 3 bases, and 16 bases lay outside the gene matches. In germline, CDR1 is GTSNPN, CDR2 SVGIG (reference sequence). The CDR3 here is CAWREPGALAVSSYNEQFF. In DNA, the CDR3 is TGTGCCTGGAGAGAACCAGGGGCACTAGCGGTGAGCTCCTACAATGAGCAGTTCTTC.

J is TRBJ2-1 and V is TRBV3-1 (or the pseudogene TRBV3-2); D uncertain. Trimming removed 0 bases at V and 7 bases at J, with 13 bases between. The CDR3 sequence is 15 residues long. Germline V CDR1 and CDR2: LGHDT, YNNKEL (reference sequence). The CDR3 is CASSQEWVSRNEQFF. Written as DNA, the CDR3 is TGTGCCAGCAGCCAAGAGTGGGTCTCGAGGAATGAGCAGTTCTTC.

This chain joins TRBV6-5 and TRBJ1-2; 9 bases match TRBD1. This CDR3 has 15 amino acids. Germline trimming cut 2 bases from V and 4 bases from J; bases unmatched to any gene: 5. Germline CDR1 is MNHEY and CDR2 is SVGAGI. The CDR3 sequence is CASSYQWDRAYGYTF. CDR3 sequence (DNA): TGTGCCAGCAGTTACCAATGGGACAGGGCCTATGGCTACACCTTC.

The table lists this clone with a count of one. The chain carries TRBV14 and TRBJ1-1; 9 bases are a match to TRBD1. The CDR3 is made up of 13 amino acids. Germline V gene lookup returns CDR1 SGHDN and CDR2 FVKESK. J lost 6 bases, V lost 5 bases, and 4 bases had no gene match. Here the CDR3 reads CASSYRQGAEAFF. As DNA, the CDR3 is TGTGCCAGCAGCTATCGACAGGGGGCTGAAGCTTTCTTT.

V usage is TRBV2 and J usage is TRBJ1-2; D possibly corresponds to TRBD1 (5 bases). CDR1 is SNHLY, CDR2 FYNNEI, per germline. The CDR3 spans 15 residues. The ends were cut back, 0 bases at V and 7 bases at J, with 15 bases in the middle. The CDR3 DNA reads as TGTGCCAGCAGTGAAGCGCATGGGGCCCGGAGTGGCTACACCTTC. It encodes CASSEAHGARSGYTF.

A single count supports this clone. This sequence joins TRBV19 and TRBJ2-2; TRBD1 is a possible D gene (6 bases). The CDR3 runs to 14 residues. Germline CDR1 LNHDA, CDR2 SQIVND (reference sequence). Trimming stripped 4 bases from V and 4 bases from J, with 10 bases between. CDR3 in amino acids: CASSTQGSTGELFF. CDR3 sequence (DNA): TGTGCCAGTAGTACCCAGGGGAGCACCGGGGAGCTGTTTTTT.

The rearrangement uses TRBV7-2 and TRBJ1-3; the D gene is possibly TRBD1 (5 bases). The length of the CDR3 is 16 residues. The germline gives CDR1 SGHTA, CDR2 FQGNSA. The ends were cut back, 1 base at V and 1 base at J, with 11 bases in the middle. In DNA, the CDR3 is TGTGCCAGCAGCTTAGGGGGACGGCGATCTGGAAACACCATATATTTT. This encodes CASSLGGRRSGNTIYF.

This sequence joins TRBV4-1 and TRBJ2-5; 10 bases map to TRBD1. V shed 1 base, J shed 6 bases, and the junction held 14 bases outside the gene matches. Germline V gene sequence: CDR1 MGHRA, CDR2 YSYEKL. This CDR3 has 18 residues. The CDR3 reads CASSQGLPGQGSLKTQYF. CDR3 nucleotide sequence: TGCGCCAGCAGCCAAGGCTTACCGGGACAGGGGTCCCTTAAGACCCAGTACTTC.

The V and J genes are TRBV7-2 and TRBJ2-1; weak D call: TRBD2 (6 bases). The CDR3 extends over 15 amino acids. The V gene's germline CDR1 is SGHTA and CDR2 FQGNSA. The V and J ends lost 3 bases and 8 bases respectively, with 17 bases between them. CDR3 bases: TGTGCCAGCAGCTTCACACTAGCTACCGGCCATGAGCAGTTCTTC. It codes for CASSFTLATGHEQFF.

This clone was counted once. V and J are TRBV10-2 and TRBJ2-4, with 8 bases aligning to TRBD1. Germline CDR1 WSHSY, CDR2 SAAADI. Germline trimming cut 6 bases from V and 7 bases from J; bases unmatched to any gene: 8. This CDR3 has 14 amino acids. The CDR3 bases are TGCGCCAGCAGGGATCAGGGGGCAAAGAACATTCAGTACTTC. Translated: CASRDQGAKNIQYF.

In nucleotides, the CDR3 is TGTGCCATCAGTGAGCCTAGGACCGAAGTCCGAACTAACTATGGCTACACCTTC. Translating it yields CAISEPRTEVRTNYGYTF. The genes are TRBV10-3 and TRBJ1-2; D unclear. In germline, CDR1 is ENHRY, CDR2 SYGVKD. This CDR3 is built from 18 residues. Trimming took 2 bases from V and 0 from J, leaving 19 bases between them.

In this sample, this clone turned up a few times. The CDR3 spells CASSHLFLAGVFDEQFF. DNA for the CDR3: TGTGCCAGCAGCCACCTTTTCCTAGCGGGAGTTTTCGATGAGCAGTTCTTC. J is TRBJ2-1 and V is TRBV14; 10 bases align to TRBD2. In germline, CDR1 is SGHDN, CDR2 FVKESK. Trimming removed 3 bases from V and 8 bases from J; junction bases left unmatched: 13. This CDR3 is 17 amino acids long.

The chain joins TRBV4-2 to TRBJ2-3, with D possibly matching TRBD2 (5 bases). This CDR3 comprises 12 residues. Trimming left V 4 bases short and J 10 bases short, with 12 bases between. Germline V gene sequence: CDR1 LGHNA, CDR2 YNFKEQ. The CDR3 reads CASSRNEGSQYF. DNA for the CDR3: TGTGCCAGCAGCCGGAATGAGGGCTCGCAGTATTTT.

The chain has TRBV27 and TRBJ1-4, with D uncertain. This CDR3 is 13 amino acids long. Germline V gene lookup returns CDR1 MNHEY and CDR2 SMNVEV (reference sequence). V was pared by 3 bases and J by 12 bases, with 14 bases between. The CDR3 DNA follows: TGTGCCAGCAGTTTTACCCGCGGGTGGGAACTGTTTTTT. Its protein is CASSFTRGWELFF.

This clone was recorded a few times. The chain uses TRBV6-2 or TRBV6-3 and TRBJ1-1, with D maybe TRBD1 (6 bases). The V and J ends lost 2 bases and 8 bases respectively, with 9 bases between them. The length of the CDR3 is 12 residues. Germline CDR1 reads MNHEY; CDR2 reads SVGEGT. The DNA for the CDR3 is TGTGCCAGCAGTTACAACGACAGGGAAGCTTTCTTT. Protein sequence: CASSYNDREAFF.

The genes are TRBV7-8 and TRBJ2-3; a possible D gene is TRBD2 (6 bases). The CDR3 covers 17 residues. Trimming pared 5 bases from V and 2 bases from J, leaving 20 bases between. The germline V gene has CDR1 SGHVS and CDR2 FQNEAQ. CDR3 sequence reads: CASSSPTSSKATDTQYF. The CDR3 nucleotides are TGTGCCAGCAGCAGCCCAACTAGCTCCAAAGCCACAGATACGCAGTATTTT.

The gene calls are TRBV1 and TRBJ2-7. TRBV1 is a known pseudogene. The CDR3 has 14 amino acids. The CDR3 region has the DNA TGCACCAGCAGCCAAGATCGCCCGACCTACGAGCAGTACTTC. Translated: CTSSQDRPTYEQYF.

The J gene is TRBJ1-2, the V gene TRBV10-3, with TRBD1 as a possible D gene (6 bases). Trimming stripped 0 bases from V and 4 bases from J, with 9 bases between. Germline V CDR1 and CDR2: ENHRY, SYGVKD. The length of the CDR3 is 14 residues. The chain's CDR3 is CAISESQGSYGYTF. CDR3 nucleotide sequence: TGTGCCATCAGTGAGTCGCAGGGGAGCTATGGCTACACCTTC.

The V call is TRBV19, the J call TRBJ1-5; the D is unclear. CDR3 length equals 15 residues. Germline V CDR1 and CDR2: LNHDA, SQIVND (reference sequence). Trimming took off 3 bases at V and 3 bases at J, with 12 bases between the two ends. CDR3 in DNA: TGTGCCAGTAGTATCTTTGTGGCAGACAATCAGCCCCAGCATTTT. This translates into CASSIFVADNQPQHF.

This chain connects TRBV5-1 to TRBJ2-5; D not resolved. The CDR3 covers 14 residues. Trimming pared 0 bases from V and 5 bases from J, leaving 11 bases between. CDR1 and CDR2 (germline): SGHRS, YFSETQ. CDR3 sequence (DNA): TGCGCCAGCAGCTTGGCCCTGTCGGCGGAGACCCAGTACTTC. It codes for CASSLALSAETQYF.

This sequence joins TRBV4-3 and TRBJ1-3, with TRBD1 matching over 9 bases. The CDR3 loop spans 16 amino acids. V gave up 3 bases and J gave up 3 bases; unmatched junction bases: 6. The germline CDR1 and CDR2 sequences are LGHNA and YSLEER. The CDR3 spells CASSQATGGYGNTIYF. For the CDR3, the DNA is TGCGCCAGCAGCCAGGCGACAGGGGGATATGGAAACACCATATATTTT.

The V call is TRBV14, the J call TRBJ1-2; D call uncertain. The V end was cut by 4 bases, the J end by 4 bases, with 16 bases between. This CDR3 contains 15 residues. The germline V gene encodes CDR1 SGHDN and CDR2 FVKESK. This CDR3 reads CASSPWTLGSYGYTF. CDR3 DNA: TGTGCCAGCAGCCCCTGGACTCTAGGAAGCTATGGCTACACCTTC.

The chain uses TRBV28 and TRBJ2-4, with 9 positions matching TRBD2. V was clipped by 2 bases and J by 3 bases; unmatched bases: 8. Germline V lookup: CDR1 MDHEN, CDR2 SYDVKM. The CDR3 runs 17 residues. CDR3 residues: CASSLVAGGPGKNIQYF. The CDR3 bases are TGTGCCAGCAGTTTAGTGGCGGGAGGGCCTGGCAAAAACATTCAGTACTTC. The full variable domain, rest sourced from reference TRBV28 and TRBJ2-4, is DVKVTQSSRYLVKRTGEKVFLECVQDMDHENMFWYRQDPGLGLRLIYFSYDVKMKEKGDIPEGYSVSREKKERFSLILESASTNQTSMYLCASSLVAGGPGKNIQYFGAGTRLSVL.

The chain combines TRBV7-3 with TRBJ2-3, with TRBD2 matching 15 bases. The V segment lost 3 bases and the J segment 8 bases; nucleotides outside the gene matches: 12. The CDR3 runs to 18 residues. CDR1 is SGHTA, CDR2 FQGTGA, per germline. The CDR3 nucleotides read TGTGCCAGCAGCTTCGGAGGACTAGCGGGGGGGCCAAGTAGTACGCAGTATTTT. Encoded protein: CASSFGGLAGGPSSTQYF.

This clone has more than one count but fewer than ten. The chain combines TRBV12-3 or TRBV12-4 with TRBJ1-4; no reliable D call. The CDR3 has 13 amino acids. V was clipped by 4 bases and J by 8 bases, with 11 bases between them. In nucleotides, the CDR3 is TGTGCCAGCAGTTCTACCCTTACGGAAAAACTGTTTTTT. It yields the protein CASSSTLTEKLFF.

This chain uses TRBV4-1 with TRBJ1-4; perhaps TRBD1 as D (5 bases). The CDR3 extends over 16 amino acids. CDR1 MGHRA and CDR2 YSYEKL come from the germline V gene. V dropped 1 base and J dropped 8 bases, with 17 bases sitting between them. In nucleotides, the CDR3 is TGCGCCAGCAGCCAAGGCCCGGGGGAATTGGGGGAAAAACTGTTTTTT. This codes for CASSQGPGELGEKLFF.

The J gene is TRBJ1-2, the V gene TRBV7-2; no reliable D call. The germline V gene has CDR1 SGHTA and CDR2 FQGNSA. The V gene lost 5 bases and the J gene lost 8 bases, with 18 bases spanning the gap. This CDR3 has 14 residues. In nucleotides, the CDR3 is TGTGCCAGCAGCACACAAGGAGCCTCTGGGGGCTACACCTTC. Translating gives CASSTQGASGGYTF.